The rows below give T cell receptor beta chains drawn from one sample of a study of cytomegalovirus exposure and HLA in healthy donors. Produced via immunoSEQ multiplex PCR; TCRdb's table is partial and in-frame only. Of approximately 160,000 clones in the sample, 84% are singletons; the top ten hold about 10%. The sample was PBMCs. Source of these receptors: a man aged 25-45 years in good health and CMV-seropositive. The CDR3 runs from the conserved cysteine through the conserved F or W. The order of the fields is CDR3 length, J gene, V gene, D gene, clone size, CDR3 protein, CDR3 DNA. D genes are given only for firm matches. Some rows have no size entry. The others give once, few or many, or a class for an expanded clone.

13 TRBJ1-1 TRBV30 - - CAWSRGIDTEAFF TGTGCCTGGAGCCGGGGTATCGACACTGAAGCTTTCTTT
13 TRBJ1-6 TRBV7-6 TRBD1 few CASSLQGASPLHF TGTGCCAGCAGCTTACAGGGGGCTTCACCCCTCCACTTT
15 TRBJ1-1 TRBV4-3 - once CASSQDWSRNTEAFF TGCGCCAGCAGCCAAGATTGGAGCAGAAACACTGAAGCTTTCTTT
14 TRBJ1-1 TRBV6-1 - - CASSESRANTEAFF TGTGCCAGCAGTGAGTCCCGAGCGAACACTGAAGCTTTCTTT
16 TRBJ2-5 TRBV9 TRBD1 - CASSGPGQGPGETQYF TGTGCCAGCAGCGGGCCGGGACAGGGACCCGGAGAGACCCAGTACTTC
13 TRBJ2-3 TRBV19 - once CASAPGVWDTQYF TGTGCCAGCGCCCCGGGAGTGTGGGATACGCAGTATTTT
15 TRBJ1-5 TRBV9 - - CASSDRDNSNQPQHF TGTGCCAGCAGCGACCGGGACAACAGCAATCAGCCCCAGCATTTT
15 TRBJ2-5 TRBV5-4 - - CASSRRSGQEETQYF TGTGCCAGCAGCCGCCGGTCGGGACAAGAAGAGACCCAGTACTTC
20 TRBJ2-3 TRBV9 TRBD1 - CASSPIGGQGTRSYSDTQYF TGTGCCAGCAGCCCCATAGGGGGACAGGGGACGCGAAGTTATTCTGATACGCAGTATTTT
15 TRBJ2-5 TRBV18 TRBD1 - CASSDSTGTQETQYF TGTGCCAGCTCCGACTCGACAGGGACCCAAGAGACCCAGTACTTC
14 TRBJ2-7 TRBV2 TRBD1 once CASNIDRDSYEQYF TGTGCCAGCAATATAGACAGGGACTCCTACGAGCAGTACTTC
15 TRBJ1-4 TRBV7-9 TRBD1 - CASSPGDRDSEKLFF TGTGCCAGCAGCCCAGGGGACAGAGACTCTGAAAAACTGTTTTTT
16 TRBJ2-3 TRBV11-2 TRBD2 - CASSLFPRTSWDTQYF TGTGCCAGCAGCTTATTCCCCCGGACTAGCTGGGATACGCAGTATTTT
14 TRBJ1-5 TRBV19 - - CASSAGSGTQPQHF TGTGCCAGTAGTGCAGGGTCGGGCACTCAGCCCCAGCATTTT
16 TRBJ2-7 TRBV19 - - CASSIDRAGDSYEQYF TGTGCCAGTAGTATAGACAGGGCAGGGGACTCCTACGAGCAGTACTTC
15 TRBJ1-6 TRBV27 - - CASRVQGFYNSPLHF TGTGCCAGCCGCGTACAGGGCTTCTATAATTCACCCCTCCACTTT
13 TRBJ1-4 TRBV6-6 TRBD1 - CASTTGGYEKLFF TGTGCCAGCACCACAGGGGGATATGAAAAACTGTTTTTT
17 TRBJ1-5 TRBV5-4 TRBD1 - CASSLLLQGEGNQPQHF TGTGCCAGCAGCTTGCTCCTACAGGGGGAGGGCAATCAGCCCCAGCATTTT
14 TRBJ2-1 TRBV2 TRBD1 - CASTEQGGDGDWFF TGTGCCAGCACCGAGCAAGGGGGCGATGGCGACTGGTTCTTC
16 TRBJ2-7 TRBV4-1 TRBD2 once CASSFSVAGFSYEQYF TGCGCCAGCAGCTTTTCCGTAGCGGGGTTCTCCTACGAGCAGTACTTC
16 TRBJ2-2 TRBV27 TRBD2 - CASSSLAGTDTGELFF TGTGCCAGCAGTTCACTAGCGGGTACTGACACCGGGGAGCTGTTTTTT
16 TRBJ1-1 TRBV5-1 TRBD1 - CASSLGQGDMNTEAFF TGCGCCAGCAGCCTAGGACAGGGGGATATGAACACTGAAGCTTTCTTT
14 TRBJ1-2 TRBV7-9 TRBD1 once CASSRGQGSYGYTF TGTGCCAGCAGCCGGGGACAGGGATCATATGGCTACACCTTC
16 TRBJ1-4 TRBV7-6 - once CASSPRQFATNEKLFF TGTGCCAGCAGCCCCCGACAGTTCGCCACTAATGAAAAACTGTTTTTT
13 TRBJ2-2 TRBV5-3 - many CARSSGNTGELFF TGTGCCAGAAGCTCAGGGAACACCGGGGAGCTGTTTTTT
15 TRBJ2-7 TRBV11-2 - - CASSLWQALSYEQYF TGTGCCAGCAGCTTATGGCAGGCCCTCTCCTACGAGCAGTACTTC
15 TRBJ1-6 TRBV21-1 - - CASSVPKGADSPLHF TGTGCCAGCAGCGTCCCGAAGGGGGCAGATTCACCCCTCCACTTT
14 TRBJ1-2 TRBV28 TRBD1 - CASRDSGGADGYTF TGTGCCAGCAGGGACTCAGGGGGCGCCGATGGCTACACCTTC
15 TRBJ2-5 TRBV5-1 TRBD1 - CASSNRDRGEETQYF TGCGCCAGCAGCAACCGGGACAGGGGGGAAGAGACCCAGTACTTC
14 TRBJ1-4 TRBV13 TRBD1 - CASSPAGGKEKLFF TGTGCCAGCAGCCCCGCAGGGGGGAAGGAAAAACTGTTTTTT
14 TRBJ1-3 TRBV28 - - CASSPRTGGNTIYF TGTGCCAGCAGTCCCCGGACCGGGGGGAACACCATATATTTT
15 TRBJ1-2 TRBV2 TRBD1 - CASQAGTGTDYGYTF TGTGCCAGCCAAGCGGGTACCGGGACAGACTATGGCTACACCTTC
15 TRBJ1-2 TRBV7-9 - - CASTLGSGVNYGYTF TGTGCCAGCACTCTAGGGTCAGGGGTTAACTATGGCTACACCTTC
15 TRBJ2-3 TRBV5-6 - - CASSASVSYTDTQYF TGTGCCAGCAGCGCCAGCGTCAGTTACACAGATACGCAGTATTTT
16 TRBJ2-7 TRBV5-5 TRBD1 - CASSYPRTGFGDEQYF TGTGCCAGCAGCTACCCCCGGACAGGGTTTGGGGACGAGCAGTACTTC
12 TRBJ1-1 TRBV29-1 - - CSVTRENTEAFF TGCAGCGTAACCAGGGAGAACACTGAAGCTTTCTTT
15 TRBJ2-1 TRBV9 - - CASSAGTLSYNEQFF TGTGCCAGCAGCGCCGGGACTTTATCCTACAATGAGCAGTTCTTC
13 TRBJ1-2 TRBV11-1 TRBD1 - CASRDRGGYGYTF TGTGCCAGCCGGGACAGGGGGGGCTATGGCTACACCTTC
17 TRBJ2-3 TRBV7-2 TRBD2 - CASSSLAGGPWGDTQYF TGTGCCAGCAGCTCACTAGCGGGAGGGCCTTGGGGAGATACGCAGTATTTT
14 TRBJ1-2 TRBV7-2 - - CASSSSQGPGGYTF TGTGCCAGCAGCTCTAGTCAGGGCCCCGGAGGCTACACCTTC
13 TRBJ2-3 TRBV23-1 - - CARKRGNTDTQYF TGCGCCAGAAAAAGGGGGAACACAGATACGCAGTATTTT
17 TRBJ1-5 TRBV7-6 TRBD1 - CASSLTSRGLGNQPQHF TGTGCCAGCAGCTTGACTTCCAGGGGGCTAGGAAATCAGCCCCAGCATTTT
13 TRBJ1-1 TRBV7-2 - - CASSQGLGTEAFF TGTGCCAGCAGCCAGGGACTGGGCACTGAAGCTTTCTTT
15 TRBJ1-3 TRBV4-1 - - CASSQEDISGNTIYF TGCGCCAGCAGCCAAGAGGACATCTCTGGAAACACCATATATTTT
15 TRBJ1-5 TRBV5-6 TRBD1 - CASSFGQGVRQPQHF TGTGCCAGCAGCTTCGGACAGGGGGTAAGGCAGCCCCAGCATTTT
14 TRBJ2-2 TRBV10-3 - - CAISTKAGTGELFF TGTGCCATCTCTACCAAGGCGGGCACCGGGGAGCTGTTTTTT
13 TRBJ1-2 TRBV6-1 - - CASNRDRNYGYTF TGTGCCAGCAATCGAGACAGGAACTATGGCTACACCTTC
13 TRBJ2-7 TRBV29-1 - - CSVATVTRYEQYF TGCAGCGTTGCCACAGTAACCCGCTACGAGCAGTACTTC
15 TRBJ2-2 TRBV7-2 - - CASSSQAGNTGELFF TGTGCCAGCAGCTCCCAGGCGGGGAACACCGGGGAGCTGTTTTTT
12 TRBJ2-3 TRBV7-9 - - CASSFRGDTQYF TGTGCCAGCAGCTTTCGCGGAGATACGCAGTATTTT
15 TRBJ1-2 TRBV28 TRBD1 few CASRKKGQGDGGYTF TGTGCCAGCAGGAAAAAGGGGCAGGGGGATGGTGGCTACACCTTC
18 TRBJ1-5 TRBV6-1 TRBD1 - CASSGITGGIGNNQPQHF TGTGCCAGCAGTGGGATAACAGGGGGCATCGGGAATAATCAGCCCCAGCATTTT
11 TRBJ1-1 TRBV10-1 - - CARRANTEAFF TGCGCCAGGCGGGCGAACACTGAAGCTTTCTTT